Sequencing of this TCR beta chain was carried out in a study of T cell repertoires in cytomegalovirus infection. As for the study in general: From public TCR beta signatures came an indication of both CMV infection and matching HLA type. The study, taken as a whole, reports: Clonotype analysis showed dominance of the ex vivo response by HLA-C-restricted CMV-specific TCR beta clonotypes. The study identified carriers of CMV plus the relevant HLA from cumulative public TCR beta family frequency.

The sample holds a few counts of this clonotype. Its antigen remains unknown. TCRdb fed the reads into MiXCR, producing one record per CDR3 protein. Here the sample spans tens of thousands of distinct CDR3 sequences, around 20% being singletons. The sequence derives from a human donor in good health (CMV status not recorded). Some clones in this sample may be carry-over from other donors' samples. Sample: CD8+ T cells from cultured PBMCs, taken from culture after CMV antigen stimulation.

CDR3 residues: CASSLEGASGNTIYF. CDR3 nucleotides: TGTGCCAGCAGCTTGGAAGGGGCCTCTGGAAACACCATATATTTT. The chain uses TRBV5-5 and TRBJ1-3, with a possible D match to TRBD1 (5 bases). This CDR3 has 15 residues. Germline V gene sequence: CDR1 SGHKS, CDR2 YYEKEE (reference sequence). V lost 0 bases, J lost 0 bases, and 7 bases lay in between.